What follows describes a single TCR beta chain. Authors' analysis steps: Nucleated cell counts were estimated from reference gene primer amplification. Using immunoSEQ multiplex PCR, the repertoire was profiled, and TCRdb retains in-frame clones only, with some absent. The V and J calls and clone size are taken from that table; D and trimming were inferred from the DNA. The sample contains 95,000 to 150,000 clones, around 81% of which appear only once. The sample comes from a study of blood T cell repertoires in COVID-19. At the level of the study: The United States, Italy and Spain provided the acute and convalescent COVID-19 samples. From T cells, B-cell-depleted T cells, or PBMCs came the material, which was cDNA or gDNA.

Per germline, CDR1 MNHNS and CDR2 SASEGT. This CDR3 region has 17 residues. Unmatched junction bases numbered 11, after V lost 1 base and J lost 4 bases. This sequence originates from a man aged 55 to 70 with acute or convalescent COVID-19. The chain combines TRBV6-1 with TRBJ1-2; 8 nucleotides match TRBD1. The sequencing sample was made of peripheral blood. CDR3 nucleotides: TGTGCCAGCAGTGAAGGGGGGCTTGCAGGGGGCCTCTATGGCTACACCTTC. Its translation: CASSEGGLAGGLYGYTF.